This TCR beta chain was sequenced during a study of CD8 T cells in ankylosing spondylitis. Study observations and caveats: It appeared that ankylosing spondylitis blood was characterized by a TCR beta motif of several highly homologous variants.

The germline V gene has CDR1 MNHNS and CDR2 SASEGT. This CDR3 region has 14 residues. V was clipped by 7 bases and J by 2 bases; unmatched bases: 6. A single record per CDR3 protein comes from TCRdb applying MiXCR to the 5' RACE reads. This table holds some 840,000 distinct CDR3 sequences, about 10% found once. With regard to this clonotype: Its matching antigen is unknown.

The chain couples TRBV6-1 to TRBJ2-5; 8 nucleotides match TRBD1. What was sequenced was blood, either unsorted or a sorted T cell fraction (not recorded which). The sequence derives from a male donor with ankylosing spondylitis. The CDR3 protein is CASKQGAWQETQYF. The CDR3 nucleotides read TGTGCCAGCAAGCAGGGGGCTTGGCAAGAGACCCAGTACTTC.